This TCR beta chain was sequenced in a study of cytomegalovirus exposure and HLA in healthy donors. CDR3 length: 15 amino acids. Germline CDR1 is SGHAT and CDR2 is FQNNGV. Trimming shortened V by 0 bases and J by 3 bases, and 11 bases separated the two germline ends. 13 Jbeta primers and 60 Vbeta primers were used for the PCR. Generated by immunoSEQ multiplex PCR, the TCRdb table keeps only in-frame clones and is missing some. The table shows 150,000 to 200,000 clones, with around 79% occurring only once. Sample: PBMCs. The V call is TRBV11-2, the J call TRBJ1-1; the D gene is possibly TRBD1 (5 bases). The sequence was obtained from a woman between 45 and 65 years old in good health and CMV-seronegative. The CDR3 is CASSLETGGYTEAFF. The DNA for the CDR3 is TGTGCCAGCAGCTTAGAAACGGGGGGATACACTGAAGCTTTCTTT.